The next 13 T cell receptor beta chains were all read from a single sample in a study of blood T cell repertoires in COVID-19. The assay was immunoSEQ multiplex PCR, and TCRdb's table has in-frame clones only and misses some. The sample has more than 75,000 clones; roughly 88% are singletons. Sequencing input: peripheral blood. These receptors all come from a woman over 75 with acute or convalescent COVID-19.

This chain joins TRBV7-6 and TRBJ2-1, with 8 positions matching TRBD1. Germline CDR1 and CDR2: SGHVS and FNYEAQ. V gave up 2 bases and J gave up 7 bases; unmatched junction bases: 13. CDR3 length: 17 residues. CDR3: CASSLRAADRVGNEQFF. CDR3 nucleotides: TGTGCCAGCAGCTTAAGGGCCGCGGACAGGGTAGGAAATGAGCAGTTCTTC.

The gene calls are TRBV7-6 and TRBJ2-2; 10 nucleotides align to TRBD1. The junction had 3 bases not matched to a gene; V was cut back by 1 base and J by 4 bases. Germline-derived CDR1 and CDR2 are SGHVS and FNYEAQ. The CDR3 spans 16 residues. The CDR3 sequence: CASSLVRDRGTGELFF. The CDR3 region has the DNA TGTGCCAGCAGCTTAGTGCGGGACAGGGGCACCGGGGAGCTGTTTTTT.

The CDR3 loop is CASSIGGPDTQYF. In DNA form, the CDR3 reads TGTGCCAGTAGTATAGGGGGGCCCGATACGCAGTATTTT. This sequence joins TRBV19 and TRBJ2-3; a weak D match, TRBD1 (6 bases). This CDR3 region has 13 residues. V dropped 1 base and J dropped 6 bases, with 8 bases sitting between them. Germline V gene lookup returns CDR1 LNHDA and CDR2 SQIVND (reference sequence). Full variable domain (remainder filled in from reference TRBV19 and TRBJ2-3): DGGITQSPKYLFRKEGQNVTLSCEQNLNHDAMYWYRQDPGQGLRLIYYSQIVNDFQKGDIAEGYSVSREKKESFPLTVTSAQKNPTAFYLCASSIGGPDTQYFGPGTRLTVL.

The V and J genes are TRBV27 and TRBJ1-2; TRBD1 is a possible D gene (6 bases). This CDR3 is 14 amino acids long. Trimming stripped 6 bases from V and 4 bases from J, with 15 bases between. CDR1 and CDR2 (germline): MNHEY, SMNVEV (reference sequence). The CDR3 protein is CASSPSGAAYGYTF. CDR3 nucleotide sequence: TGTGCCAGCAGCCCATCAGGGGCGGCCTATGGCTACACCTTC.

The gene calls are TRBV10-3 and TRBJ2-6; 7 nucleotides agree with TRBD1. This CDR3 is 15 amino acids long. Per germline, CDR1 ENHRY and CDR2 SYGVKD. V was pared by 6 bases and J by 4 bases, with 6 bases of the junction left unmatched. The CDR3 is CAIRKQGNGANVLTF. The CDR3, as DNA: TGTGCCATCAGGAAACAGGGGAACGGGGCCAACGTCCTGACTTTC.

This clone was detected once. The chain recombines TRBV21-1 with TRBJ2-4; the listed D gene, TRBD1, was not tested against the DNA. TRBV21-1 is flagged as a pseudogene. The CDR3 covers 15 residues. The CDR3, as DNA: TGTGCCAGCAGCAACAGGGGGCTTTCCAAAAACATTCAGTACTTC. It yields the protein CASSNRGLSKNIQYF.

The genes are TRBV10-3 and TRBJ1-2; D uncertain. The V gene's germline CDR1 is ENHRY and CDR2 SYGVKD. The V gene lost 2 bases and the J gene lost 0 bases, with 7 bases spanning the gap. This CDR3 is built from 14 residues. The CDR3: CAISERGSNYGYTF. DNA for the CDR3: TGTGCCATCAGTGAGAGAGGTTCTAACTATGGCTACACCTTC.

This chain connects TRBV5-1 to TRBJ2-3; D is ambiguous. The CDR3 contains 13 residues. Trimming took 4 bases from V and 4 from J, leaving 10 bases between them. Germline V CDR1 and CDR2: SGHRS, YFSETQ. The CDR3 sequence: CASSGYRADTQYF. In nucleotides, the CDR3 is TGCGCCAGCAGCGGATACAGAGCAGATACGCAGTATTTT.

V and J are TRBV18 and TRBJ1-4; D is undetermined. The CDR3 runs 15 residues. V lost 1 base to trimming and J lost 1 base, with 7 bases between them. Germline CDR1 and CDR2: KGHSH and LQKENI. In nucleotides, the CDR3 is TGTGCCAGCTCACCACGACACGGAACTAATGAAAAACTGTTTTTT. Its protein is CASSPRHGTNEKLFF. Filled out from reference TRBV18 and TRBJ1-4, the complete variable domain reads NAGVMQNPRHLVRRRGQEARLRCSPMKGHSHVYWYRQLPEEGLKFMVYLQKENIIDESGMPKERFSAEFPKEGPSILRIQQVVRGDSAAYFCASSPRHGTNEKLFFGSGTQLSVL.

The J gene is TRBJ2-7, the V gene TRBV27, with 8 bases identical to TRBD1. This CDR3 comprises 13 residues. Losses at the gene ends were 5 bases for V and 4 bases for J; bases not matched to a gene: 4. The germline V gene has CDR1 MNHEY and CDR2 SMNVEV (reference sequence). This chain's CDR3 is CASSRTGQYEQYF. The CDR3 DNA sequence: TGTGCCAGCAGTCGGACAGGGCAATACGAGCAGTACTTC.

The chain has TRBV4-3 and TRBJ2-3; D perhaps matches TRBD2 (6 bases). V dropped 1 base and J dropped 0 bases, with 11 bases sitting between them. This CDR3 spans 16 amino acids. Germline CDR1 LGHNA, CDR2 YSLEER. The CDR3 DNA reads as TGCGCCAGCAGCCAAGTGGCGGGGATCAGCACAGATACGCAGTATTTT. This gives the protein CASSQVAGISTDTQYF.

The chain joins TRBV19 to TRBJ2-1; TRBD2 is a possible D gene (5 bases). V was pared by 4 bases and J by 13 bases, with 17 bases between. The germline V gene encodes CDR1 LNHDA and CDR2 SQIVND (reference sequence). CDR3 length: 13 amino acids. Here the CDR3 DNA reads TGTGCCAGTAGTACGACCCCCGGACTCCTCCAGTTCTTC. Translated, it gives CASSTTPGLLQFF.

The chain uses TRBV12-3 or TRBV12-4 and TRBJ1-6, with D maybe TRBD1 (6 bases). Between the trimmed V and J ends, which lost 6 bases and 9 bases, there was a span of 12 bases. The CDR3 has 13 residues. The CDR3 DNA reads as TGTGCCAGCAGCAAGGTACAGGGTTCACCCCTCCACTTT. Translation: CASSKVQGSPLHF.